The clone carrying this T cell receptor (beta chain) was found a few times. These data belong to a study of PD-L1 blockade in urothelial cancer. Study in general: Patients' histories included 0 to 3 prior chemotherapy regimens.

Clones were read by immunoSEQ multiplex PCR, and TCRdb kept only the in-frame ones, dropping some. The sample shows some 45,000 clones, approximately 88% of them seen only once. The germline CDR1 and CDR2 sequences are GTSNPN and SVGIG (reference sequence). V gave up 0 bases and J gave up 6 bases; unmatched junction bases: 9. CDR3 size: 17 residues. This specimen was PBMCs, taken around atezolizumab (anti-PD-L1) treatment. The chain combines TRBV30 with TRBJ2-3, with 13 bases matching TRBD2. The receptor was derived from a man aged 80 or over with urothelial cancer. CDR3 DNA: TGTGCCTGGAGTGTACAAATGGGACTAGCGGGATCGGATACGCAGTATTTT. Protein: CAWSVQMGLAGSDTQYF.